This T cell receptor beta chain was sequenced for a study of T-cell reconstitution after alpha-beta-depleted transplantation in children. Looked up from germline, CDR1 is SNHLY and CDR2 is FYNNEI. V lost 1 base and J 2 bases, leaving 8 bases between the germline ends. CDR3 length: 14 residues. This clonotype was counted at least ten times. Preparation of the TCRbeta library used unique molecular identifiers. MiXCR, applied by TCRdb to the PCR reads, yields one record per CDR3 protein. The data hold fewer than 200,000 distinct CDR3 sequences, with 6% to 7% observed a single time. The starting material was PBMCs from the stem cell graft donor, obtained from the stem cell graft. The rearrangement links TRBV2 to TRBJ1-1; no clear D. This TCR derives from a human donor who donated a stem cell graft to a child with Wiskott-Aldrich syndrome. The CDR3 bases are TGTGCCAGCAGTGAAGTACAGTTCAACACTGAAGCTTTCTTT. Translated: CASSEVQFNTEAFF.